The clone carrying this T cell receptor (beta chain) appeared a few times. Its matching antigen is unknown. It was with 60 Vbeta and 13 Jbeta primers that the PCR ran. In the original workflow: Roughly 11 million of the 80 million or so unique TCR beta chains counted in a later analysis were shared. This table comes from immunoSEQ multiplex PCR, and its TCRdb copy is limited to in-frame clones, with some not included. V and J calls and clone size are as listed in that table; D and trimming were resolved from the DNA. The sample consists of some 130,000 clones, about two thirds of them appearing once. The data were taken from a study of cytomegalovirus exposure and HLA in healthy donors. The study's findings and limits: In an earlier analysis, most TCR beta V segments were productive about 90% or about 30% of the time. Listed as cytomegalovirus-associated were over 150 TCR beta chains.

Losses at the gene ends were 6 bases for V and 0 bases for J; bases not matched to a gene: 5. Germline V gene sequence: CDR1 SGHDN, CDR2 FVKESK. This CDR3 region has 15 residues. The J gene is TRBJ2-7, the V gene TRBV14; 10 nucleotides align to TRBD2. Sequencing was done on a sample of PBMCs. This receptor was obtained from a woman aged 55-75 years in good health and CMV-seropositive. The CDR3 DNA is TGTGCCAGCAGAGATAGCGGGGGGTCCTCCTACGAGCAGTACTTC. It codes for CASRDSGGSSYEQYF.